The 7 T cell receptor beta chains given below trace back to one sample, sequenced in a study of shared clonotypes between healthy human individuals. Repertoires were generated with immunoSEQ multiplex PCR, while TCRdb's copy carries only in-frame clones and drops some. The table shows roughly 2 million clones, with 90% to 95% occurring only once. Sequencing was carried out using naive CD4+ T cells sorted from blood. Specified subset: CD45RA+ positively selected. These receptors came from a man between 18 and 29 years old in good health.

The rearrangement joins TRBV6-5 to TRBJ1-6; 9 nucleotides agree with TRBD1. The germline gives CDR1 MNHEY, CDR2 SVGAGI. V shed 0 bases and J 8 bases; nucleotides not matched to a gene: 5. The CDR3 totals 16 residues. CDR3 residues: CASSYSPRQGDSPLHF. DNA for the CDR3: TGTGCCAGCAGTTACTCCCCGCGACAGGGGGATTCACCCCTCCACTTT.

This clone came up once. The CDR3 sequence: CASSGSGTAYGYTF. DNA of the CDR3: TGTGCCAGCAGCGGCTCCGGGACGGCCTATGGCTACACCTTC. The J gene is TRBJ1-2, the V gene TRBV5-6; TRBD1 might be the D (5 bases). CDR1 is SGHDT, CDR2 YYEEEE, per germline. V dropped 4 bases and J dropped 4 bases, with 14 bases sitting between them. The CDR3 covers 14 residues.

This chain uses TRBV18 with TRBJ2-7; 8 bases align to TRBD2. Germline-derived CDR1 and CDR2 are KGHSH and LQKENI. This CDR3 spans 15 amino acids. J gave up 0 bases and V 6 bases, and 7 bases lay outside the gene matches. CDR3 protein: CASSQAGLDSYEQYF. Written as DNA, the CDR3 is TGTGCCAGCTCTCAGGCGGGACTAGACTCCTACGAGCAGTACTTC.

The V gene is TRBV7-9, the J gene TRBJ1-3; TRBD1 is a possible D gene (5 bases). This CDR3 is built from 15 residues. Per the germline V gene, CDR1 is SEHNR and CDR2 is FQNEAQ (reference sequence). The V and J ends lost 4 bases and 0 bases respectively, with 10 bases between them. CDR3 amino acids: CASSSGPSSGNTIYF. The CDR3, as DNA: TGTGCCAGCAGCTCGGGACCGAGCTCTGGAAACACCATATATTTT.

CDR3 nucleotide sequence: TGTGCCAGCAGCAGCCACGGGGAGTATAGAAACACCATATATTTT. This gives the protein CASSSHGEYRNTIYF. The gene calls are TRBV28 and TRBJ1-3, with no clear D. Germline values: CDR1 MDHEN, CDR2 SYDVKM. Deletions cut 6 bases from V and 5 bases from J, with 17 bases between. The length of the CDR3 is 15 residues.

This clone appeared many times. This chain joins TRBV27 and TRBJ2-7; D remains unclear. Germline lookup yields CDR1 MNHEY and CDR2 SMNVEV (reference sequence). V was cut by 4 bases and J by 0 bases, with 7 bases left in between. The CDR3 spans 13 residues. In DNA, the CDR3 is TGTGCCAGCAGTTCGGGCAGCTCCTACGAGCAGTACTTC. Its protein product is CASSSGSSYEQYF.

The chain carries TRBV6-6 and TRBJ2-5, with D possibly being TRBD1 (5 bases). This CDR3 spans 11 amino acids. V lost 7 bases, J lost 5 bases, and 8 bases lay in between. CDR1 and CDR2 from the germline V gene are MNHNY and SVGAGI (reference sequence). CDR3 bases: TGTGCCAGCACACCAGGGGAGACCCAGTACTTC. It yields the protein CASTPGETQYF.